Listed here is a single T cell receptor (beta chain). No antigen is known for it. This specimen belongs to a study of cytomegalovirus exposure and HLA in healthy donors. Across the study: An analysis done earlier identified approximately 120 million unique TCR beta sequences from approximately 170 million T cells.

PCR used 60 Vbeta primers and 13 Jbeta primers. Sequencing was performed with immunoSEQ multiplex PCR; in TCRdb, only in-frame clones are kept and a portion is missing. The table records roughly 170,000 clones, about 80% of them present only once. The CDR3 is 17 amino acids. Per germline, CDR1 SEHNR and CDR2 FQNEAQ (reference sequence). V lost 5 bases, J lost 0 bases, and 4 bases stayed unmatched. Broader study findings: Later analysis identified a missense DCLRE1C variant that was linked to TCR beta V- and J-gene trimming. Indistinguishability led to the exclusion of some V segments, TRBV6-2 and TRBV6-3 included.

The sequencing input was PBMCs. The clonotype originates from a boy younger than 18 in good health and CMV-seronegative. V is TRBV7-9 and J is TRBJ1-4, with 12 bases aligning to TRBD1. CDR3 amino acids: CASSRGTGGATNEKLFF. As DNA, the CDR3 is TGTGCCAGCAGCAGAGGGACAGGGGGCGCAACTAATGAAAAACTGTTTTTT. The full variable domain, its missing parts supplied by reference TRBV7-9 and TRBJ1-4, is DTGVSQNPRHKITKRGQNVTFRCDPISEHNRLYWYRQTLGQGPEFLTYFQNEAQLEKSRLLSDRFSAERPKGSFSTLEIQRTEQGDSAMYLCASSRGTGGATNEKLFFGSGTQLSVL.